This T cell receptor (beta chain) was profiled in a study of shared clonotypes between healthy human individuals. Turning to this clone: Its antigen is not known.

Study-wide results and limits: Genetic and exposure-history diversity was limited by the few donors.

Profiled with immunoSEQ multiplex PCR; TCRdb holds only in-frame clones, not every one. The table shows millions of clones, with approximately 94% occurring only once. The ends were cut back, 4 bases at V and 3 bases at J, with 13 bases in the middle. Germline loops: CDR1 LNHDA, CDR2 SQIVND (reference sequence). The CDR3 consists of 15 residues. Material: naive CD4+ T cells sorted from blood. Stated subset: CD45RA+ positively selected. The sequence was obtained from a man younger than 30 in good health. The chain employs TRBV19 and TRBJ1-5; a weak D match, TRBD1 (5 bases). The CDR3 sequence is CASSRTLDLNQPQHF. In nucleotides, the CDR3 is TGTGCCAGTAGTAGGACACTCGACCTCAATCAGCCCCAGCATTTT.